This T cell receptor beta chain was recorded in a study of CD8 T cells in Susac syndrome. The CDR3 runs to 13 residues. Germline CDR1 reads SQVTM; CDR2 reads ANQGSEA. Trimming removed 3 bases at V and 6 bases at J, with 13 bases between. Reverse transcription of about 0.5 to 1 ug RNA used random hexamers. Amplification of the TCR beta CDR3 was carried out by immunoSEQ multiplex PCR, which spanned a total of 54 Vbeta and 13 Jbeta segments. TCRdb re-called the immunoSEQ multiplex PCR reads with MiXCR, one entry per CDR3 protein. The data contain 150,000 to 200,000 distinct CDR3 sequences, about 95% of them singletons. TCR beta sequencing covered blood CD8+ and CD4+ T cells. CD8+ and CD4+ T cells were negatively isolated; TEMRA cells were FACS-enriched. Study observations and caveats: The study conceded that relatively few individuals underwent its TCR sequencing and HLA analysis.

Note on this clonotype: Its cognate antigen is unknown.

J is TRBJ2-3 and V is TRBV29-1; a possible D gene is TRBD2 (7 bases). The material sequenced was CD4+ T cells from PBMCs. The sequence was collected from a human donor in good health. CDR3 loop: CSVEQGGGDTQYF. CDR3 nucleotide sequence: TGCAGCGTTGAGCAGGGAGGGGGGGATACGCAGTATTTT.